These 20 T cell receptor beta chains were sequenced from one sample in a study of cytomegalovirus exposure and HLA in healthy donors. The method was immunoSEQ multiplex PCR; TCRdb's version includes in-frame clones alone and lacks a portion of them. The data contain over 60,000 clones, approximately 95% of them singletons. Source material: PBMCs. These receptor sequences come from a young man in good health and CMV-seronegative.

This chain connects TRBV13 to TRBJ2-5; perhaps TRBD2 as D (7 bases). The CDR3 has 16 amino acids. V gave up 2 bases and J gave up 5 bases, with 18 bases separating them. Germline values: CDR1 PRHDT, CDR2 FYEKMQ (reference sequence). This CDR3 reads CASSLMGGGGSETQYF. CDR3 coding DNA: TGTGCCAGCAGCTTAATGGGGGGCGGGGGTTCGGAGACCCAGTACTTC.

The chain couples TRBV9 to TRBJ2-5; TRBD1 matches at 10 bases. V lost 2 bases to trimming and J lost 4 bases; unmatched junction nucleotides: 8. CDR3 length: 16 amino acids. Germline V gene sequence: CDR1 SGDLS, CDR2 YYNGEE. The CDR3 is CASSVQDRGLGETQYF. The DNA of the CDR3 is TGTGCCAGCAGCGTTCAAGACAGGGGGCTAGGAGAGACCCAGTACTTC.

The chain couples TRBV9 to TRBJ2-2; tentatively, D is TRBD1 (5 bases). Germline lookup yields CDR1 SGDLS and CDR2 YYNGEE. The CDR3 loop spans 16 amino acids. With 2 bases removed from V and 7 bases from J, the gap between germline ends came to 18 bases. CDR3: CASSVQPTGTHGELFF. The CDR3, as DNA: TGTGCCAGCAGCGTCCAACCTACAGGTACCCACGGGGAGCTGTTTTTT.

This clone occurred a few times. This chain links TRBV4-3 with TRBJ2-5, with 9 bases matching TRBD2. The germline V gene encodes CDR1 LGHNA and CDR2 YSLEER. The CDR3 totals 15 residues. V gave up 0 bases and J gave up 1 base; unmatched junction bases: 0. CDR3 coding DNA: TGCGCCAGCAGCCAAGAGCGGGGGGGCCAAGAGACCCAGTACTTC. It yields the protein CASSQERGGQETQYF.

The chain is built from TRBV28 and TRBJ1-1; D is ambiguous. The CDR3 totals 15 residues. Trimming cost V 2 bases and J 4 bases, with 14 bases left between them. Germline loops: CDR1 MDHEN, CDR2 SYDVKM. In DNA form, the CDR3 reads TGTGCCAGCAGTTTACCCGCTCTAGGGAGCACTGAAGCTTTCTTT. Translating it yields CASSLPALGSTEAFF.

The chain is built from TRBV5-8 and TRBJ1-4, with D uncertain. The CDR3 is 15 amino acids. The germline V and J ends were trimmed by 3 bases and 10 bases, with 19 bases remaining between them. Germline-derived CDR1 and CDR2 are SGHTS and YDEGEE. The CDR3 nucleotides are TGTGCCAGCAGCTCCCTAGAAGAACCCGGCGGAAAACTGTTTTTT. Protein sequence: CASSSLEEPGGKLFF.

Comment on this clone: Mismatch with germline at one junction end may stem from a read error. The V call is TRBV4-2, the J call TRBJ2-1; D is possibly TRBD2 (7 bases). This CDR3 is 17 amino acids long. Looked up from germline, CDR1 is LGHNA and CDR2 is YNFKEQ. The CDR3 DNA reads TGTGCCAGCAGGCAAGATGGGGGGGCCTCTAGGTACAATGAGCAGTTCTTC. It encodes CASRQDGGASRYNEQFF.

This chain uses TRBV6-5 with TRBJ1-2; D uncertain. Trimming removed 2 bases at V and 6 bases at J, with 13 bases between. The V gene's germline CDR1 is MNHEY and CDR2 SVGAGI. This CDR3 contains 14 residues. CDR3 coding DNA: TGTGCCAGCAGTTACGGGTCCGGGAAGGATGGCTACACCTTC. This codes for CASSYGSGKDGYTF.

This clone was observed at least ten times. The V call is TRBV30, the J call TRBJ1-1; 9 positions agree with TRBD1. The V gene end was trimmed by 2 bases and the J gene end by 0 bases; junction bases not matched to a gene: 7. The CDR3 covers 16 residues. From germline, CDR1 is GTSNPN and CDR2 SVGIG (reference sequence). The CDR3 nucleotides read TGTGCCTGGAGTAGGGGGACAGGGAGTATGAACACTGAAGCTTTCTTT. Amino acids: CAWSRGTGSMNTEAFF. Complete variable domain (other parts from reference TRBV30 and TRBJ1-1): SQTIHQWPATLVQPVGSPLSLECTVEGTSNPNLYWYRQAAGRGLQLLFYSVGIGQISSEVPQNLSASRPQDRQFILSSKKLLLSDSGFYLCAWSRGTGSMNTEAFFGQGTRLTVV.

The chain joins TRBV7-9 to TRBJ1-3; no firm D call. Looked up from germline, CDR1 is SEHNR and CDR2 is FQNEAQ (reference sequence). CDR3 length equals 16 residues. V was pared by 1 base and J by 4 bases, with 14 bases between. This CDR3 reads CASSLGQAPGGNTIYF. The DNA for the CDR3 is TGTGCCAGCAGCTTAGGCCAGGCCCCAGGAGGAAACACCATATATTTT.

V usage is TRBV6-4 and J usage is TRBJ2-7; D perhaps matches TRBD1 (5 bases). Germline CDR1 MRHNA, CDR2 SNTAGT. Trimming removed 6 bases at V and 4 bases at J, with 31 bases between. The CDR3 loop spans 19 amino acids. The CDR3 DNA follows: TGTGCCAGCAGGGAGATAGGGGTCGAGGCCGTGGGAAGTCCGTACGAGCAGTACTTC. Its translation: CASREIGVEAVGSPYEQYF.

The chain recombines TRBV5-6 with TRBJ2-7; weak D call: TRBD2 (6 bases). The CDR3 is made up of 15 amino acids. V was shortened by 3 bases and J by 3 bases, with 16 bases between the two germline ends. CDR1 SGHDT and CDR2 YYEEEE come from the germline V gene. The CDR3 loop is CASSSDPGLHYEQYF. The CDR3 DNA is TGTGCCAGCAGCTCGGACCCGGGACTTCACTACGAGCAGTACTTC.

The V and J genes are TRBV19 and TRBJ1-1, with D hard to call. Germline CDR1 reads LNHDA; CDR2 reads SQIVND (reference sequence). The V end lost 0 bases, the J end lost 8 bases, and 13 bases lay between the germline ends. CDR3 size: 14 residues. This CDR3 is CASSIDGLTKEAFF. The CDR3 nucleotides read TGTGCCAGTAGTATAGATGGGTTAACTAAGGAAGCTTTCTTT. The variable domain in full, completed from reference TRBV19 and TRBJ1-1, reads DGGITQSPKYLFRKEGQNVTLSCEQNLNHDAMYWYRQDPGQGLRLIYYSQIVNDFQKGDIAEGYSVSREKKESFPLTVTSAQKNPTAFYLCASSIDGLTKEAFFGQGTRLTVV.

This chain connects TRBV4-1 to TRBJ1-2; D ambiguous. Trimming stripped 2 bases from V and 4 bases from J, with 14 bases between. The CDR3 is made up of 15 amino acids. Germline assignment: CDR1 MGHRA and CDR2 YSYEKL. Here the CDR3 reads CASSQTRLEVYGYTF. The CDR3 region has the DNA TGCGCCAGCAGCCAAACCCGACTGGAGGTCTATGGCTACACCTTC.

V usage is TRBV5-4 and J usage is TRBJ1-1; D is undetermined. The CDR3 length is 14 residues. V lost 0 bases and J 2 bases, leaving 8 bases between the germline ends. The germline CDR1 and CDR2 sequences are SGHNT and YYREEE (reference sequence). The CDR3 protein is CASSLANRNTEAFF. The CDR3 DNA reads as TGTGCCAGCAGCTTGGCCAACAGAAACACTGAAGCTTTCTTT.

The V and J genes are TRBV5-1 and TRBJ2-1, with no clear D. This CDR3 is built from 13 residues. V was cut by 2 bases and J by 8 bases, with 11 bases left in between. Germline CDR1 and CDR2: SGHRS and YFSETQ. CDR3 DNA sequence: TGCGCCAGCAGCTTTGACGGGTTCGATGAGCAGTTCTTC. Its protein product is CASSFDGFDEQFF.

The V call is TRBV6-5, the J call TRBJ1-2; no clear D gene. This CDR3 comprises 14 residues. Germline V CDR1 and CDR2: MNHEY, SVGAGI. V lost 6 bases and J lost 0, with 11 bases in between. The CDR3 loop reads CASRSGLSNYGYTF. CDR3 nucleotide sequence: TGTGCCAGCAGGAGCGGTCTATCTAACTATGGCTACACCTTC.

The rearrangement joins TRBV19 to TRBJ1-5, with unresolved D. CDR3 size: 12 residues. The V gene's germline CDR1 is LNHDA and CDR2 SQIVND (reference sequence). V was trimmed by 7 bases and J by 6 bases, leaving 10 bases between them. CDR3 in amino acids: CASKSGIQPQHF. In DNA, the CDR3 is TGTGCCAGTAAATCGGGTATTCAGCCCCAGCATTTT.

This clone appeared once. The CDR3 region is CASSYSEPGQGTAFF. The CDR3 nucleotides read TGTGCCAGCAGTTACTCCGAACCCGGACAGGGAACAGCTTTCTTT. This chain connects TRBV6-5 to TRBJ1-1, with 8 nucleotides matching TRBD1. The germline gives CDR1 MNHEY, CDR2 SVGAGI. V shed 0 bases and J 10 bases; nucleotides not matched to a gene: 10. There are 15 residues in the CDR3.

The rearrangement uses TRBV15 and TRBJ2-1; D is unclear. CDR1 and CDR2 from the germline V gene are LNHNV and YYDKDF (reference sequence). V gave up 0 bases and J gave up 6 bases, with 12 bases separating them. The CDR3 contains 15 residues. The CDR3 DNA follows: TGTGCCACCAGCAGAGATGATAGGAGTGCCAATGAGCAGTTCTTC. Encoded protein: CATSRDDRSANEQFF.